This T cell receptor (beta chain) was documented in a study of T cells in Graves' hyperthyroidism and ophthalmopathy. Amplified TCR beta CDR3 regions derived from RNA transcripts. An initial round of RT-PCR targeting the TCR CDR3 relied on the HTBI primer set. One entry per CDR3 protein, called by TCRdb with MiXCR from the multiplex PCR reads. The sample lists some 490,000 distinct CDR3 sequences, approximately 23% occurring once. This CDR3 contains 15 residues. The V gene's germline CDR1 is SGHTA and CDR2 FQGTGA. V shed 2 bases and J shed 5 bases, with 16 bases lying between them. The clonotype comes from a woman in her 70s with Graves' ophthalmopathy. The rearrangement uses TRBV7-3 and TRBJ2-7; D might be TRBD2 (7 bases). The sample comprised blood. CDR3 nucleotide sequence: TGTGCCAGCAGCTTACTCAGGGGAGGGGTCGACGAGCAGTACTTC. Translated: CASSLLRGGVDEQYF.